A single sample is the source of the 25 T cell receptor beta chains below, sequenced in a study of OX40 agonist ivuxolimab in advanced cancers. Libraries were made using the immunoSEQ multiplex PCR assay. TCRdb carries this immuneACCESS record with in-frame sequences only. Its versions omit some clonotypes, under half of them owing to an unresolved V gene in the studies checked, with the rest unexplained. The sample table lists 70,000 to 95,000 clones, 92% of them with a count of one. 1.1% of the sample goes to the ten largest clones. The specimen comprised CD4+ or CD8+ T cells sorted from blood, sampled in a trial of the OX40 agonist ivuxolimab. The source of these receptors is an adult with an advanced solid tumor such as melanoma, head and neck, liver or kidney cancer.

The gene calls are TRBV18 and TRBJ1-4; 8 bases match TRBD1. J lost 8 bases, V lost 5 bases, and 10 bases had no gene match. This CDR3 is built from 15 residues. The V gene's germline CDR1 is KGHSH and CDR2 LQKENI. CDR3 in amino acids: CASSFGQGGREKLFF. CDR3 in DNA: TGTGCCAGCTCATTTGGACAGGGCGGAAGGGAAAAACTGTTTTTT.

DNA for the CDR3: TGTGCCAGCAGGGGACAGCCAAATACGCAGTATTTT. Protein sequence: CASRGQPNTQYF. This sequence joins TRBV28 and TRBJ2-3, with 7 bases matching TRBD1. This CDR3 spans 12 amino acids. From germline, CDR1 is MDHEN and CDR2 SYDVKM. V was pared by 6 bases and J by 7 bases, with 4 bases of the junction left unmatched.

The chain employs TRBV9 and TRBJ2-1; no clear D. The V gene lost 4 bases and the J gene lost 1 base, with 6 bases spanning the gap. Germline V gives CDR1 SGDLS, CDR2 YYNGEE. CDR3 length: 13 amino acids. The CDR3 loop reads CASSPHSYNEQFF. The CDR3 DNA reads TGTGCCAGCAGCCCTCATTCCTACAATGAGCAGTTCTTC.

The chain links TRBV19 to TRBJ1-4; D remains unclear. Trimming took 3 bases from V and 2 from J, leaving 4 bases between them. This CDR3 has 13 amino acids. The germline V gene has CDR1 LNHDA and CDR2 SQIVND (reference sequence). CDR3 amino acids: CASSIDTNEKLFF. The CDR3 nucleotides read TGTGCCAGTAGTATTGACACTAATGAAAAACTGTTTTTT.

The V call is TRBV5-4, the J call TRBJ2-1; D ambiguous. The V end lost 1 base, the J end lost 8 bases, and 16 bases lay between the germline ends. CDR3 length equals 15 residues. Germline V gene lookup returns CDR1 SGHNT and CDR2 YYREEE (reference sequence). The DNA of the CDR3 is TGTGCCAGCAGCTTGCTGACCTCCTCCCGGGATGAGCAGTTCTTC. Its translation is CASSLLTSSRDEQFF.

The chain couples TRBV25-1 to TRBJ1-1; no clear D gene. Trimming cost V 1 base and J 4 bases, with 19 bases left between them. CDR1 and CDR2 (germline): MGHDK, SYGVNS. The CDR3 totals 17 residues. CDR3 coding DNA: TGTGCCAGCAGTGAATCGGCAACTTCGGGGAGGTCCACTGAAGCTTTCTTT. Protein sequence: CASSESATSGRSTEAFF.

The CDR3 is CASSSTAIGQPQHF. The CDR3 DNA reads TGTGCCAGCAGTTCGACAGCCATAGGACAGCCCCAGCATTTT. The rearrangement joins TRBV28 to TRBJ1-5, with a tentative D call TRBD1 (5 bases). The CDR3 has 14 amino acids. Germline lookup yields CDR1 MDHEN and CDR2 SYDVKM. Trimming took off 4 bases at V and 7 bases at J, with 14 bases between the two ends.

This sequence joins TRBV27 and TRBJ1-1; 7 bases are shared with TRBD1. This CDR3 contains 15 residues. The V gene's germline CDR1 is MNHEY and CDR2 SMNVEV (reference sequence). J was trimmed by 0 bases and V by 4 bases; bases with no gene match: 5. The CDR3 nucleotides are TGTGCCAGCAGTTCTCGACAGGGCGTGAACACTGAAGCTTTCTTT. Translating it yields CASSSRQGVNTEAFF.

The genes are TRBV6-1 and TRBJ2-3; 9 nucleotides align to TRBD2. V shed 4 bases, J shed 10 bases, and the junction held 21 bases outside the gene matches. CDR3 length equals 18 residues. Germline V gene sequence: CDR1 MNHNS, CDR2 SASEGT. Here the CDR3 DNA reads TGTGCCAGCAGTGGGCGTGCGGGAGGGCCCCTTAAAGGTGATCCGCAGTATTTT. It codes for CASSGRAGGPLKGDPQYF.

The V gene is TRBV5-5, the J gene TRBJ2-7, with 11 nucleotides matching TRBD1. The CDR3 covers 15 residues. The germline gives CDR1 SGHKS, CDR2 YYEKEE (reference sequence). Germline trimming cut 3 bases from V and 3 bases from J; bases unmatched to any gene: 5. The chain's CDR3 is CASSWRTGGGYEQYF. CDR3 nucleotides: TGTGCCAGCAGCTGGCGGACAGGGGGCGGCTACGAGCAGTACTTC.

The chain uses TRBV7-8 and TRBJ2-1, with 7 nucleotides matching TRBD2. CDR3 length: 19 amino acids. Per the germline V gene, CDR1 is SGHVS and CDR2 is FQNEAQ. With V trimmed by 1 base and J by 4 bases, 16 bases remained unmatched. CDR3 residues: CASSLGFGGSGFSYNEQFF. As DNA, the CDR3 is TGTGCCAGCAGCTTAGGTTTCGGCGGGAGTGGATTTTCGTACAATGAGCAGTTCTTC.

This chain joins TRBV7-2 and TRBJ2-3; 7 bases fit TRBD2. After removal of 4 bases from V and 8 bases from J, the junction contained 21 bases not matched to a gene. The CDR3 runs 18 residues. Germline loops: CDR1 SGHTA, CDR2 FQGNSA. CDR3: CASSSAGVVWGTSATQYF. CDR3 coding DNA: TGTGCCAGCAGCTCCGCGGGGGTAGTTTGGGGGACGAGCGCTACGCAGTATTTT. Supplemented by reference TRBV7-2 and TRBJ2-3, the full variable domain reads GAGVSQSPSNKVTEKGKDVELRCDPISGHTALYWYRQSLGQGLEFLIYFQGNSAPDKSGLPSDRFSAERTGGSVSTLTIQRTQQEDSAVYLCASSSAGVVWGTSATQYFGPGTRLTVL.

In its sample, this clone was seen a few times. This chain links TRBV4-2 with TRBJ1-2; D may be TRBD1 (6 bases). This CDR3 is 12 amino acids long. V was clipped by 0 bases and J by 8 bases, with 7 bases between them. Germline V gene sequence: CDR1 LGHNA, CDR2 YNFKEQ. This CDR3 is CASSQDQGGYTF. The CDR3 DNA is TGTGCCAGCAGCCAAGATCAGGGGGGCTACACCTTC.

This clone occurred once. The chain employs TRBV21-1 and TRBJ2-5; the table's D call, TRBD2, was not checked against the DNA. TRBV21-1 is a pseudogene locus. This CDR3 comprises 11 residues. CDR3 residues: CAPFPAEEQYF. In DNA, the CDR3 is TGTGCCCCCTTCCCGGCGGAGGAGCAGTACTTC.

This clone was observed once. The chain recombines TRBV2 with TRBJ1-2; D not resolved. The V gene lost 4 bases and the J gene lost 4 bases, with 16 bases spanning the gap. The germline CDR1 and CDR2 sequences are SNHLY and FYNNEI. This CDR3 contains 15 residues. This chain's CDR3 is CASSALGQATYGYTF. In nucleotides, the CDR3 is TGTGCCAGCAGTGCCTTAGGTCAGGCTACCTATGGCTACACCTTC.

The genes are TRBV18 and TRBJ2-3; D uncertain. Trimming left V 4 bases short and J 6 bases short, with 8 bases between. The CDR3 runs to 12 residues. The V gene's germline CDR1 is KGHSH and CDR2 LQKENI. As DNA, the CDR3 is TGTGCCAGCTCACGGCAGGAGGATACGCAGTATTTT. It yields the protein CASSRQEDTQYF.

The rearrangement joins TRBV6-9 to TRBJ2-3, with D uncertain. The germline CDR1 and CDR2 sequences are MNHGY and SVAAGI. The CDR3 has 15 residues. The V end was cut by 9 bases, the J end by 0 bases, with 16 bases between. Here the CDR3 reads CARPFGFSSTDTQYF. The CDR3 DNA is TGTGCCAGGCCCTTCGGGTTTTCTAGCACAGATACGCAGTATTTT.

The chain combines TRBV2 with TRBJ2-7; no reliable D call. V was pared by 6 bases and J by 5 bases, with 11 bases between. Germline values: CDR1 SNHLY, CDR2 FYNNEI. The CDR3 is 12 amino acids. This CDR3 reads CASSGLLHEQYF. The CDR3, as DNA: TGTGCCAGCAGCGGCCTCCTCCACGAGCAGTACTTC.

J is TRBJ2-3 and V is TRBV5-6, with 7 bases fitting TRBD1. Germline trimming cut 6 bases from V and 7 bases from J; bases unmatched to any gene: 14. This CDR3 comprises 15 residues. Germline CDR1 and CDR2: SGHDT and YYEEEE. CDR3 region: CASTERGQKTNTQYF. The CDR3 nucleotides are TGTGCCAGCACCGAGAGGGGACAGAAAACAAATACGCAGTATTTT.

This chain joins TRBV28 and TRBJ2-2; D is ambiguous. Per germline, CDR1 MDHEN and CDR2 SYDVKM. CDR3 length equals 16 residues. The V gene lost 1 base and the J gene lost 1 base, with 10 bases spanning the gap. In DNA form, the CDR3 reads TGTGCCAGCAGTTTATTTCCTAAAGGGAACACCGGGGAGCTGTTTTTT. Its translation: CASSLFPKGNTGELFF.

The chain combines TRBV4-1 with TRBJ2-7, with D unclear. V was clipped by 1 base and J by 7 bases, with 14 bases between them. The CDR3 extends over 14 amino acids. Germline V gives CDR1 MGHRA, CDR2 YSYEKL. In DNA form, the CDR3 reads TGCGCCAGCAGCCAAGGTCTACTTCTACGAGAGCAGTACTTC. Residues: CASSQGLLLREQYF.

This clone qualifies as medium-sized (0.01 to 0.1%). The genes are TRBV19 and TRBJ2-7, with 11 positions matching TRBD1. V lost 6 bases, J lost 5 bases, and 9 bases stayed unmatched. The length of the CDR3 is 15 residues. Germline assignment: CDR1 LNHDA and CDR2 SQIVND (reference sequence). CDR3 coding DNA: TGTGCCAGTAGCACAACCGGGACAGGGGGAGACGAGCAGTACTTC. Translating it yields CASSTTGTGGDEQYF.

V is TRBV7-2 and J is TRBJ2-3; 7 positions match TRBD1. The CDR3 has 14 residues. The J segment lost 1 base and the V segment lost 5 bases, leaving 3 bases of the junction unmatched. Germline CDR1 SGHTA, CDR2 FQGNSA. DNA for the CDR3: TGTGCCAGCAGCCGACAGGGTGGCACAGATACGCAGTATTTT. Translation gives CASSRQGGTDTQYF.

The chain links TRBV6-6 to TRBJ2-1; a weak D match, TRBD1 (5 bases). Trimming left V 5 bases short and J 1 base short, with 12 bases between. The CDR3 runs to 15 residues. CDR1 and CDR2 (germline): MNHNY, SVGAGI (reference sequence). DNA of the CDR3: TGTGCCAGCAGTCCGGCGCCAGGGTCCTACAATGAGCAGTTCTTC. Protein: CASSPAPGSYNEQFF.

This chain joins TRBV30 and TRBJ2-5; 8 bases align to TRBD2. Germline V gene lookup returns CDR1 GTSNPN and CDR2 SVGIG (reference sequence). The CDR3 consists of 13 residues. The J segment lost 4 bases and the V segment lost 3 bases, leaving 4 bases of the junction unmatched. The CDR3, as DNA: TGTGCCTGGAGCCTCCGGGGGGGAGAGACCCAGTACTTC. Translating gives CAWSLRGGETQYF.